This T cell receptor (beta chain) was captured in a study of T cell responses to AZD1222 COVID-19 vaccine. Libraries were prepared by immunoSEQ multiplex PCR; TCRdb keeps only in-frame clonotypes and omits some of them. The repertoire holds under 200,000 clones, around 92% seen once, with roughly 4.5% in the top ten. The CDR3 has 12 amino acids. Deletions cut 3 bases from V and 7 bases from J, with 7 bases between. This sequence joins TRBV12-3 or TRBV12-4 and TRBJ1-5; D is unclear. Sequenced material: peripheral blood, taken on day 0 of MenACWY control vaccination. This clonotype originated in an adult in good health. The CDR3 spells CASSFEKQPQHF. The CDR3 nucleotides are TGTGCCAGCAGTTTTGAAAAACAGCCCCAGCATTTT.